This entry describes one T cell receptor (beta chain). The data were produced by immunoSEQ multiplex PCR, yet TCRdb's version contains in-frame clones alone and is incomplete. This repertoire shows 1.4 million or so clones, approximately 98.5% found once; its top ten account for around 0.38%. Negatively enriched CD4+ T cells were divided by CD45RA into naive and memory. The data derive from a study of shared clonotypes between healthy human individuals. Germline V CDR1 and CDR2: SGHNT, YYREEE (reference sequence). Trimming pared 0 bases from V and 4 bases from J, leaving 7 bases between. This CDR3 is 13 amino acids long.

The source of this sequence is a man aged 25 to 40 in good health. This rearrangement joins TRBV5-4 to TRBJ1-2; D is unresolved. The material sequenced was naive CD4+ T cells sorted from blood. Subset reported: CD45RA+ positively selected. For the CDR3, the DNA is TGTGCCAGCAGCTTGGGCGTCAGCTATGGCTACACCTTC. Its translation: CASSLGVSYGYTF.